A single sample gave rise to the 23 T cell receptor beta chains below, sequenced in a study of shared clonotypes between healthy human individuals. Clones were sequenced by immunoSEQ multiplex PCR, and TCRdb holds only the in-frame ones, with some missing. The sample consists of hundreds of thousands of clones, around three quarters of them appearing once. Sequencing used PBMCs. These receptors all come from a woman in her 40s in good health. Some clones in this sample may be carry-over from other donors' samples.

The chain recombines TRBV11-2 with TRBJ2-7, with D perhaps given as TRBD1 or TRBD2 (5 bases each). The germline gives CDR1 SGHAT, CDR2 FQNNGV. V dropped 1 base and J dropped 4 bases, with 11 bases sitting between them. This CDR3 comprises 14 residues. This CDR3 reads CASSLVGGGYEQYF. CDR3 in DNA: TGTGCCAGCAGCTTAGTGGGTGGGGGATACGAGCAGTACTTC.

This clone was found many times. The same CDR3 arises from other DNA sequences in this sample as well. V gene TRBV4-3 combines with J gene TRBJ2-6; D is perhaps TRBD1 (6 bases). The germline gives CDR1 LGHNA, CDR2 YSLEER. The CDR3 covers 16 residues. Trimming took off 0 bases at V and 4 bases at J, with 10 bases between the two ends. CDR3 protein: CASSQDAGVGANVLTF. The CDR3 DNA follows: TGCGCCAGCAGCCAAGATGCAGGGGTCGGGGCCAACGTCCTGACTTTC.

This clone was counted a few times. The chain combines TRBV7-3 with TRBJ2-7; the D is unclear. Germline assignment: CDR1 SGHTA and CDR2 FQGTGA. Trimming left V 0 bases short and J 4 bases short, with 7 bases between. This CDR3 comprises 13 residues. The CDR3 bases are TGTGCCAGCAGCTTAACTCTGGGTTACGAGCAGTACTTC. This encodes CASSLTLGYEQYF.

The rearrangement uses TRBV10-3 and TRBJ2-5, with D perhaps assigned TRBD1 or TRBD2 (6 bases each). The germline V gene encodes CDR1 ENHRY and CDR2 SYGVKD. The CDR3 is made up of 15 amino acids. The V and J ends lost 2 bases and 5 bases respectively, with 15 bases between them. This CDR3 reads CAISENSGATETQYF. CDR3 bases: TGTGCCATCAGTGAGAATTCGGGGGCAACGGAGACCCAGTACTTC.

The chain is built from TRBV7-3 and TRBJ2-1; D unclear. With 4 bases removed from V and 12 bases from J, the gap between germline ends came to 19 bases. Germline values: CDR1 SGHTA, CDR2 FQGTGA. The CDR3 contains 14 residues. CDR3 amino acids: CASSWRSADGSQFF. In DNA form, the CDR3 reads TGTGCCAGCAGCTGGAGAAGTGCGGACGGATCGCAGTTCTTC.

The chain links TRBV4-1 to TRBJ1-2, with 9 bases lining up with TRBD1. This CDR3 is built from 14 residues. The germline gives CDR1 MGHRA, CDR2 YSYEKL. Trimming cost V 9 bases and J 8 bases; bases outside gene matches: 13. The CDR3 reads CARPMGDRVDGYTF. The CDR3 DNA reads as TGCGCCAGACCTATGGGGGACAGGGTAGACGGCTACACCTTC.

CDR3 protein: CASSLDGRAREQYF. The CDR3, as DNA: TGTGCCAGCAGCTTGGACGGGAGGGCCCGCGAGCAGTACTTC. The chain carries TRBV5-4 and TRBJ2-7, with TRBD2 matching over 8 bases. Germline CDR1 is SGHNT and CDR2 is YYREEE (reference sequence). The junction had 5 bases not matched to a gene; V was cut back by 0 bases and J by 6 bases. This CDR3 is 14 amino acids long.

The V gene is TRBV30, the J gene TRBJ1-3, with 9 bases matching TRBD1. J was trimmed by 2 bases and V by 1 base; bases with no gene match: 3. This CDR3 is 15 amino acids long. From germline, CDR1 is GTSNPN and CDR2 SVGIG (reference sequence). CDR3 residues: CAWSARQGAGNTIYF. The DNA of the CDR3 is TGTGCCTGGAGTGCCCGACAGGGGGCTGGAAACACCATATATTTT. Together with reference TRBV30 and TRBJ1-3, the CDR3 gives the full variable domain: SQTIHQWPATLVQPVGSPLSLECTVEGTSNPNLYWYRQAAGRGLQLLFYSVGIGQISSEVPQNLSASRPQDRQFILSSKKLLLSDSGFYLCAWSARQGAGNTIYFGEGSWLTVV.

The V and J genes are TRBV7-3 and TRBJ2-1; D possibly matches TRBD1 or TRBD2 (5 bases each). V was trimmed by 5 bases and J by 3 bases, leaving 11 bases between them. Germline CDR1 and CDR2: SGHTA and FQGTGA. This CDR3 comprises 14 residues. This CDR3 is CASSGGNSYNEQFF. The CDR3 coding sequence is TGTGCCAGCAGCGGGGGAAATAGCTACAATGAGCAGTTCTTC.

In regard to this clone: A much larger clone differs by one base, so this may be a read error. This specimen includes other DNA sequences encoding the same CDR3. The chain has TRBV30 and TRBJ2-7; 10 nucleotides align to TRBD2. Germline V lookup: CDR1 GTSNPN, CDR2 SVGIG (reference sequence). The CDR3 runs 13 residues. The CDR3 spells CAWGSGRPYEQYF. Here the CDR3 DNA reads TGTGCCTGGGGTAGCGGGAGGCCCTATGAGCAGTACTTC.

The rearrangement links TRBV5-1 to TRBJ1-2; TRBD1 is a possible D gene (6 bases). There are 15 residues in the CDR3. CDR1 is SGHRS, CDR2 YFSETQ, per germline. V was pared by 3 bases and J by 6 bases, with 18 bases between. As DNA, the CDR3 is TGCGCCAGCAGCTCGGGGGGTTCCGGGACAAATGGCTACACCTTC. Translation: CASSSGGSGTNGYTF.

The chain joins TRBV6-6 to TRBJ2-7; tentative D call: TRBD2 (5 bases). CDR3 length: 14 residues. V was cut by 0 bases and J by 3 bases, with 9 bases left in between. Germline CDR1 MNHNY, CDR2 SVGAGI (reference sequence). The CDR3 loop is CASSYSSGNYEQYF. CDR3 coding DNA: TGTGCCAGCAGTTACTCTTCCGGGAACTACGAGCAGTACTTC.

The CDR3 loop is CASSGQGSLEQYF. The CDR3 nucleotides are TGTGCCAGCAGCGGACAGGGGTCCTTAGAGCAGTACTTC. The J gene is TRBJ2-7, the V gene TRBV9; 8 nucleotides align to TRBD1. Germline V lookup: CDR1 SGDLS, CDR2 YYNGEE. V lost 3 bases to trimming and J lost 7 bases; unmatched junction nucleotides: 6. CDR3 size: 13 residues.

The chain carries TRBV5-6 and TRBJ2-6; TRBD1 might be the D (5 bases). The CDR3 has 17 amino acids. The V gene lost 4 bases and the J gene lost 2 bases, with 16 bases spanning the gap. The germline CDR1 and CDR2 sequences are SGHDT and YYEEEE. This CDR3 reads CASSSAGPPTGANVLTF. Written as DNA, the CDR3 is TGTGCCAGCAGCAGTGCAGGGCCCCCCACTGGGGCCAACGTCCTGACTTTC.

J is TRBJ2-1 and V is TRBV27, with D possibly being TRBD1 or TRBD2 (5 bases each). Trimming removed 3 bases from V and 2 bases from J, with 14 bases in between. The germline gives CDR1 MNHEY, CDR2 SMNVEV (reference sequence). This CDR3 is built from 16 residues. CDR3 amino acids: CASSFLGVSAYNEQFF. The CDR3 DNA reads as TGTGCCAGCAGTTTTTTGGGGGTCTCTGCCTACAATGAGCAGTTCTTC.

The chain carries TRBV10-1 and TRBJ1-1; D unclear. This CDR3 has 15 residues. Trimming took off 0 bases at V and 0 bases at J, with 8 bases between the two ends. Per germline, CDR1 WNHNN and CDR2 SYGVQD (reference sequence). The CDR3 DNA sequence: TGCGCCAGCAGTGAGTCGAGAGCGCTGAACACTGAAGCTTTCTTT. It encodes CASSESRALNTEAFF.

The chain carries TRBV11-2 and TRBJ2-2; weak D call: TRBD2 (5 bases). The germline V gene has CDR1 SGHAT and CDR2 FQNNGV. This CDR3 region has 14 residues. The germline V and J ends were trimmed by 0 bases and 6 bases, with 8 bases remaining between them. For the CDR3, the DNA is TGTGCCAGCAGCTTAGAACGGGATGCCGGGGAGCTGTTTTTT. Translating it yields CASSLERDAGELFF.

In DNA form, the CDR3 reads TGTGCCAGCAGCTTGACAGGGAGAGGCTACACCTTC. Its protein is CASSLTGRGYTF. The V gene is TRBV5-8, the J gene TRBJ1-2; D may be TRBD1 (6 bases). The germline V gene encodes CDR1 SGHTS and CDR2 YDEGEE. V lost 1 base, J lost 8 bases, and 9 bases lay in between. The CDR3 totals 12 residues.

The chain is built from TRBV7-9 and TRBJ2-7; 9 bases map to TRBD1. Losses at the gene ends were 1 base for V and 3 bases for J; bases not matched to a gene: 7. Per germline, CDR1 SEHNR and CDR2 FQNEAQ (reference sequence). The CDR3 runs to 16 residues. The CDR3 DNA is TGTGCCAGCAGCTTAGGGGACGGGACAGGGAGCTACGAGCAGTACTTC. This sequence encodes CASSLGDGTGSYEQYF.

The rearrangement links TRBV11-3 to TRBJ1-1, with D perhaps TRBD1 (6 bases). The V end lost 4 bases, the J end lost 5 bases, and 8 bases lay between the germline ends. CDR1 is SGHNT and CDR2 is YENEEA in the germline V gene. The CDR3 extends over 12 amino acids. The CDR3 loop reads CASSYRETEAFF. The CDR3, as DNA: TGTGCCAGCAGCTACAGGGAGACTGAAGCTTTCTTT.

J is TRBJ2-3 and V is TRBV7-6, with 12 nucleotides matching TRBD2. The V gene end was trimmed by 5 bases and the J gene end by 6 bases; junction bases not matched to a gene: 6. The CDR3 is 15 residues long. Germline V CDR1 and CDR2: SGHVS, FNYEAQ. The CDR3 loop reads CASSQTSGSGDTQYF. CDR3 coding DNA: TGTGCCAGCAGCCAGACTAGCGGGAGCGGGGATACGCAGTATTTT.

J is TRBJ1-5 and V is TRBV9; TRBD1 is a possible D gene (5 bases). This CDR3 is built from 15 residues. Deletions cut 4 bases from V and 0 bases from J, with 11 bases between. The germline V gene has CDR1 SGDLS and CDR2 YYNGEE. The CDR3 DNA reads as TGTGCCAGCAGCCAGACAGCATATAGCAATCAGCCCCAGCATTTT. This gives the protein CASSQTAYSNQPQHF.

The CDR3 DNA is TGTGCCAGCAGCGTGGGACTAGCGAACAATGAGCAGTTCTTC. This gives the protein CASSVGLANNEQFF. The chain joins TRBV9 to TRBJ2-1, with 10 bases that match TRBD2. The CDR3 sequence is 14 residues long. Germline V gene sequence: CDR1 SGDLS, CDR2 YYNGEE. The V and J ends lost 2 bases and 5 bases, in that order; junction bases with no gene match: 1.